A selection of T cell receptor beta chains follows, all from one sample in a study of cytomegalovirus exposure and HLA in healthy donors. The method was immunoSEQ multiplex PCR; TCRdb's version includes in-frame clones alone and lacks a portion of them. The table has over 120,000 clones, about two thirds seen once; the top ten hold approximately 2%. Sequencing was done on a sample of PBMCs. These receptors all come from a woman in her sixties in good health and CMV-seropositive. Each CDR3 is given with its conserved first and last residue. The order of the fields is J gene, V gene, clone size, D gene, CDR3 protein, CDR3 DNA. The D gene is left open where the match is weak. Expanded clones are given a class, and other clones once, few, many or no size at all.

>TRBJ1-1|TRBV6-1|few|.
CASSAERANTEAFF
TGTGCCAGCAGTGCGGAGAGGGCGAACACTGAAGCTTTCTTT
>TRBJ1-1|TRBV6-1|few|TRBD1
CASSRLGQKNTEAFF
TGTGCCAGCAGTAGATTGGGACAGAAGAACACTGAAGCTTTCTTT
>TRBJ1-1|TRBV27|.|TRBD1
CASTPDREVGTEAFF
TGTGCCAGCACCCCCGACAGGGAAGTAGGGACTGAAGCTTTCTTT
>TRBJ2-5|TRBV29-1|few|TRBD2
CSVVGSGRYETQYF
TGCAGCGTTGTGGGTAGCGGGAGATATGAGACCCAGTACTTC
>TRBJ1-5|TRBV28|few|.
CASSQDYQPQHF
TGTGCCAGCAGTCAGGACTACCAGCCCCAGCATTTT
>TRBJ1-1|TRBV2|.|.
CASSVQGTEAFF
TGTGCCAGCAGTGTGCAGGGGACTGAAGCTTTCTTT
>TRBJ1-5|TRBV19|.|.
CASKSADSSNQPQHF
TGTGCCAGTAAATCAGCGGACAGCAGCAATCAGCCCCAGCATTTT
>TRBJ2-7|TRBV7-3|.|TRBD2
CASSLGTSGALPYEQYF
TGTGCCAGCAGCCTTGGGACTAGCGGGGCTCTTCCCTACGAGCAGTACTTC
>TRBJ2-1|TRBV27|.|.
CASSLGRGLSSYNEQFF
TGTGCCAGCAGTTTAGGACGTGGACTTAGCTCCTACAATGAGCAGTTCTTC
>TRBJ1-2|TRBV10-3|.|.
CAISDRAGGYTF
TGTGCCATCAGTGACAGGGCAGGAGGCTACACCTTC
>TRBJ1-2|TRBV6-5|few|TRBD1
CASSLTQGAGGYTF
TGTGCCAGCAGTTTGACACAGGGGGCGGGAGGCTACACCTTC
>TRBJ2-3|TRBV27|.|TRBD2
CASSLSGRELSKTQYF
TGTGCCAGCAGTTTATCGGGGCGGGAGCTGTCTAAGACGCAGTATTTT
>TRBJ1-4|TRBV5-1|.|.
CASSLVFGAGDEKLFF
TGCGCCAGCAGCTTGGTCTTCGGGGCGGGGGACGAAAAACTGTTTTTT
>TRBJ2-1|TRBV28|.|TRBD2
CASSFYDRRGGMYNEQFF
TGTGCCAGCAGTTTTTATGATCGACGCGGGGGGATGTACAATGAGCAGTTCTTC
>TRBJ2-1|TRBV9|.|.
CASSVMLAPLNEQFF
TGTGCCAGCAGCGTAATGCTAGCGCCACTCAATGAGCAGTTCTTC
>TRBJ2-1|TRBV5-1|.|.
CASSRPGNEQFF
TGCGCCAGCAGCCGCCCGGGCAATGAGCAGTTCTTC
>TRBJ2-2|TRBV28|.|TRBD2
CASSPPTSGSGELFF
TGTGCCAGCAGCCCTCCGACTAGCGGGTCCGGGGAGCTGTTTTTT
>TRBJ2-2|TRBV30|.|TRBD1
CAWKVTGTANGELFF
TGTGCCTGGAAGGTAACCGGGACAGCAAACGGGGAGCTGTTTTTT
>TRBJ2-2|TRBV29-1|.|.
CSVVRQNTGELFF
TGCAGCGTTGTGCGACAGAACACCGGGGAGCTGTTTTTT
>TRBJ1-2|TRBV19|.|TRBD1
CASSDTGGGIYGYTF
TGTGCCAGTAGTGATACAGGGGGCGGAATCTATGGCTACACCTTC
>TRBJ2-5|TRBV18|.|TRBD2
CASSPLLAGETQYF
TGTGCCAGCTCACCTCTCCTAGCGGGAGAGACCCAGTACTTC
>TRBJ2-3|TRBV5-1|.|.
CASSGGADTSTDTQYF
TGCGCCAGCAGCGGTGGAGCGGATACTAGCACAGATACGCAGTATTTT
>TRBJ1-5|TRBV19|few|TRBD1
CASSTRQTGYSNQPQHF
TGTGCCAGTAGTACACGCCAGACAGGGTATAGCAATCAGCCCCAGCATTTT
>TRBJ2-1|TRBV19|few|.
CASSRSGIYNEQFF
TGTGCCAGTAGTAGGAGCGGTATCTACAATGAGCAGTTCTTC
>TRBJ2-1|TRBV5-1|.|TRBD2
CASSPGLAGGDEQFF
TGCGCCAGCAGCCCGGGACTAGCGGGAGGGGATGAGCAGTTCTTC
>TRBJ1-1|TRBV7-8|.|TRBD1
CASSVARTGPMNTEAFF
TGTGCCAGCAGCGTGGCACGGACAGGACCTATGAACACTGAAGCTTTCTTT
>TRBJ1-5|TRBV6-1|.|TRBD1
CASRQGGSNQPQHF
TGTGCCAGCCGACAGGGGGGGAGCAATCAGCCCCAGCATTTT
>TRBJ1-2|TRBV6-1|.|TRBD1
CASSEQGVDGYTF
TGTGCCAGCAGTGAACAGGGGGTGGATGGCTACACCTTC
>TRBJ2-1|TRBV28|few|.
CASSFSGNEQFF
TGTGCCAGCAGTTTTTCGGGAAATGAGCAGTTCTTC
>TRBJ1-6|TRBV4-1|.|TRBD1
CASSPSPGGSNSPLHF
TGCGCCAGCAGCCCCTCCCCAGGGGGAAGCAATTCACCCCTCCACTTT
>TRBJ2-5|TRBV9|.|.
CASSVTGTQLQETQYF
TGTGCCAGCAGCGTAACAGGAACTCAACTCCAAGAGACCCAGTACTTC
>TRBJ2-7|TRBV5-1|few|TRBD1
CASRDRLISYEQYF
TGCGCCAGCAGGGACAGGCTCATCTCCTACGAGCAGTACTTC
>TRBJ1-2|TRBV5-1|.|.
CASSSGMGGYTF
TGCGCCAGCAGTTCAGGGATGGGGGGCTACACCTTC
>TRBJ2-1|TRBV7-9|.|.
CASSRTMNEQFF
TGTGCCAGCAGCCGGACTATGAATGAGCAGTTCTTC
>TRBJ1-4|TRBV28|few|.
CASSSSEATNEKLFF
TGTGCCAGCAGTTCCTCTGAGGCAACTAATGAAAAACTGTTTTTT
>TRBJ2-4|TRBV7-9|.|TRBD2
CASSSSAGGDIQYF
TGTGCCAGCAGCTCGTCCGCGGGAGGGGACATTCAGTACTTC
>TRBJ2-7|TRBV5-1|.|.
CASSLVTGSTYEQYF
TGCGCCAGCAGCTTGGTGACAGGTAGCACCTACGAGCAGTACTTC
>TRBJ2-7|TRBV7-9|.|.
CASSFGQPINEQYF
TGTGCCAGCAGCTTTGGACAACCGATCAACGAGCAGTACTTC
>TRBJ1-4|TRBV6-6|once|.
CASSLSRGATNEKLFF
TGTGCCAGCAGTCTCTCCCGGGGGGCAACTAATGAAAAACTGTTTTTT
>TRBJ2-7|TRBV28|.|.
CASSTTDPYEQYF
TGTGCCAGCAGCACAACAGACCCCTACGAGCAGTACTTC
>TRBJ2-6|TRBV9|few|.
CASSVVATGANVLTF
TGTGCCAGCAGCGTAGTAGCCACTGGGGCCAACGTCCTGACTTTC
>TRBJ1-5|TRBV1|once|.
CTSSQDTFRRTGFGQPQHF
TGCACCAGCAGCCAAGACACCTTCCGGAGGACAGGGTTTGGCCAGCCCCAGCATTTT
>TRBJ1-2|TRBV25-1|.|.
CASSDGQFRGYTF
TGTGCCAGCAGTGACGGACAGTTCAGGGGCTACACCTTC
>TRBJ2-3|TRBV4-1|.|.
CASSLRQAFTDTQYF
TGCGCCAGCAGCCTAAGACAGGCGTTCACAGATACGCAGTATTTT
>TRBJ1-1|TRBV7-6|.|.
CASSPTLTGEAFF
TGTGCCAGCAGCCCCACCCTGACAGGTGAAGCTTTCTTT
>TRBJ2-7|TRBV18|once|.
CASSPPSAYYEQYF
TGTGCCAGCTCACCCCCCAGCGCTTACTACGAGCAGTACTTC
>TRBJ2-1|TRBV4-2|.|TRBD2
CASRGEAGGHLNEQFF
TGTGCCAGCAGGGGTGAGGCGGGAGGGCATCTCAATGAGCAGTTCTTC
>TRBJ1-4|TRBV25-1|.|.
CASAGRGRKLFF
TGTGCCAGCGCCGGGAGGGGCAGAAAACTGTTTTTT